This T cell receptor beta chain was obtained from a study of cytomegalovirus exposure and HLA in healthy donors. Amplification used 60 Vbeta primers and 13 Jbeta primers. Sequencing was performed with immunoSEQ multiplex PCR; in TCRdb, only in-frame clones are kept and a portion is missing. The sample consists of tens of thousands of clones, around 80% of them appearing once. CDR3 length: 13 amino acids. V dropped 6 bases and J dropped 10; count of bases not matched to a gene: 11. Germline loops: CDR1 LNHDA, CDR2 SQIVND (reference sequence). Study results and caveats: A later analysis showed HLA-associated TCR beta chains outstripping equally common others in clonal expansion.

On this clone: The target antigen is unknown.

The V gene is TRBV19, the J gene TRBJ1-2; 7 nucleotides agree with TRBD1. Sequencing input: PBMCs. The TCR was taken from a man aged 30 to 45 in good health and CMV-seronegative. This CDR3 is CASRLTGSWDYTF. CDR3 DNA: TGTGCCAGTAGACTGACAGGGTCCTGGGACTACACCTTC.